The T cell receptor (beta chain) under discussion was sequenced for a study of Graves' ophthalmopathy and Graves' hyperthyroidism. Study findings and constraints: Separation of ophthalmopathy from stable hyperthyroidism was achieved by a 13-signature model, at roughly 90% sensitivity and around 81% specificity. The model achieved approximately 71% sensitivity and about 76% specificity for ophthalmopathy progression.

Amplified TCR beta CDR3 regions were obtained using RNA transcripts as template. Second-round multiplex PCR came after a first-round RT-PCR that employed HTBI primers. Each CDR3 protein gets one entry after TCRdb re-called the multiplex PCR reads with MiXCR. Of hundreds of thousands of distinct CDR3 sequences in the sample, 20% to 25% were seen once. From germline, CDR1 is MNHNS and CDR2 SASEGT. This CDR3 has 13 amino acids. The sample holds a few counts of this clonotype. Its matching antigen is unknown. A far bigger clonotype differs at one base, so this is likely a read error. Sequencing was done on a sample of peripheral blood. This clonotype was sampled from a woman aged 18-30 years with stable Graves' hyperthyroidism. Some clones in this sample may be carry-over from other donors' samples. The V and J genes are TRBV6-1 and TRBJ2-5; D remains unclear. In DNA, the CDR3 is TGTGCCAGCAGTCCCGGGCTCGGAGAGACCAAGTACTTC. Translation: CASSPGLGETKYF.